One and the same sample provided the 17 T cell receptor beta chains below, sequenced in a study of OX40 agonist ivuxolimab in advanced cancers. Sequenced by immunoSEQ multiplex PCR; TCRdb stores in-frame clones only, minus some. The sample lists about 58,000 clones; over 70% were seen once. Sequencing used CD4+ or CD8+ T cells sorted from blood, obtained in a trial of the OX40 agonist ivuxolimab. The receptor set was obtained from an adult with an advanced solid tumor such as melanoma, head and neck, liver or kidney cancer.

This chain connects TRBV7-3 to TRBJ2-3, with 13 bases that match TRBD2. The CDR3 is 18 amino acids. V gave up 6 bases and J gave up 0 bases; unmatched junction bases: 9. Germline V gene sequence: CDR1 SGHTA, CDR2 FQGTGA. CDR3 bases: TGTGCCAGCAGTCAAATAGGGACTAGCGGGACTAGCACAGATACGCAGTATTTT. This translates into CASSQIGTSGTSTDTQYF. The full variable domain, completed using reference TRBV7-3 and TRBJ2-3, is GAGVSQTPSNKVTEKGKYVELRCDPISGHTALYWYRQSLGQGPEFLIYFQGTGAADDSGLPNDRFFAVRPEGSVSTLKIQRTERGDSAVYLCASSQIGTSGTSTDTQYFGPGTRLTVL.

The V and J genes are TRBV28 and TRBJ2-2; D is possibly TRBD2 (6 bases). V was trimmed by 2 bases and J by 5 bases, leaving 12 bases between them. CDR3 length: 15 residues. Germline V gene data show CDR1 as MDHEN and CDR2 as SYDVKM. CDR3 amino acids: CASSLSGAGTGELFF. The DNA for the CDR3 is TGTGCCAGCAGTTTAAGTGGGGCGGGAACCGGGGAGCTGTTTTTT.

The chain combines TRBV28 with TRBJ2-7, with D possibly being TRBD2 (5 bases). V dropped 5 bases and J dropped 4 bases, with 18 bases sitting between them. The germline V gene encodes CDR1 MDHEN and CDR2 SYDVKM. CDR3 length: 15 amino acids. The CDR3 is CASSLRTLTGYEQYF. CDR3 DNA sequence: TGTGCCAGCAGTCTTCGGACGCTTACGGGGTACGAGCAGTACTTC.

V usage is TRBV10-3 and J usage is TRBJ1-3; D unclear. The CDR3 extends over 14 amino acids. The V gene lost 2 bases and the J gene lost 2 bases, with 7 bases spanning the gap. Germline V gene data show CDR1 as ENHRY and CDR2 as SYGVKD. The CDR3 coding sequence is TGTGCCATCAGTGAGGGTCTAACTGGAAACACCATATATTTT. This sequence encodes CAISEGLTGNTIYF.

In the case of this clone: This sample includes further DNA sequences coding for the same CDR3. V is TRBV27 and J is TRBJ2-4; D remains unclear. This CDR3 spans 13 amino acids. Looked up from germline, CDR1 is MNHEY and CDR2 is SMNVEV (reference sequence). Trimming cost V 6 bases and J 8 bases, with 14 bases left between them. CDR3 nucleotides: TGTGCCAGCAGAGGCCTGGGTAGGCACATTCAGTACTTC. It yields the protein CASRGLGRHIQYF.

This chain uses TRBV5-4 with TRBJ2-1; 10 nucleotides agree with TRBD2. Germline V CDR1 and CDR2: SGHNT, YYREEE (reference sequence). With V trimmed by 4 bases and J by 8 bases, 9 bases remained unmatched. The CDR3 runs to 15 residues. CDR3 region: CASSPTGTSDDEQFF. CDR3 nucleotide sequence: TGTGCCAGCAGCCCGACCGGGACTAGCGACGATGAGCAGTTCTTC.

The rearrangement uses TRBV5-1 and TRBJ2-1, with D hard to call. Trimming shortened V by 1 base and J by 0 bases, and 8 bases separated the two germline ends. CDR1 is SGHRS, CDR2 YFSETQ, per germline. The CDR3 contains 15 residues. The DNA of the CDR3 is TGCGCCAGCAGCTTGCAGTCCAGCTCCTACAATGAGCAGTTCTTC. As protein: CASSLQSSSYNEQFF. Using reference TRBV5-1 and TRBJ2-1 for the parts outside the CDR3, the full variable domain is KAGVTQTPRYLIKTRGQQVTLSCSPISGHRSVSWYQQTPGQGLQFLFEYFSETQRNKGNFPGRFSGRQFSNSRSEMNVSTLELGDSALYLCASSLQSSSYNEQFFGPGTRLTVL.

This rearrangement joins TRBV7-9 to TRBJ2-1, with 12 bases lining up with TRBD2. The CDR3 is 17 amino acids. Trimming took 3 bases from V and 4 from J; bases not matched to a gene: 7. The germline V gene has CDR1 SEHNR and CDR2 FQNEAQ (reference sequence). The CDR3 bases are TGTGCCAGCAGCTTCCGACTAGCGGGAGTAACTTACAATGAGCAGTTCTTC. Translation: CASSFRLAGVTYNEQFF.

This clone has a single count. V and J are TRBV4-2 and TRBJ2-1, with 7 bases identical to TRBD2. CDR3 length: 16 amino acids. Germline CDR1 reads LGHNA; CDR2 reads YNFKEQ. Trimming cost V 3 bases and J 7 bases; bases outside gene matches: 12. The CDR3 loop is CASSQEGRADFNEQFF. The CDR3 DNA reads TGTGCCAGCAGCCAGGAGGGGAGGGCCGATTTTAATGAGCAGTTCTTC.

This rearrangement joins TRBV19 to TRBJ2-7; no reliable D call. CDR3 length: 14 residues. Germline-derived CDR1 and CDR2 are LNHDA and SQIVND (reference sequence). Trimming removed 3 bases from V and 7 bases from J, with 16 bases in between. In DNA, the CDR3 is TGTGCCAGTAGTATTCAGTACCACACCGAAGAGCAGTACTTC. Encoded protein: CASSIQYHTEEQYF.

The gene calls are TRBV2 and TRBJ1-2; no clear D. In germline, CDR1 is SNHLY, CDR2 FYNNEI. Between the trimmed V and J ends, which lost 6 bases and 8 bases, there was a span of 10 bases. The CDR3 spans 11 residues. This chain's CDR3 is CASRAGKGYTF. CDR3 sequence (DNA): TGTGCCAGCAGGGCAGGCAAGGGCTACACCTTC.

This chain links TRBV30 with TRBJ2-3; no reliable D call. Trimming took 8 bases from V and 2 from J, leaving 14 bases between them. CDR1 and CDR2 (germline): GTSNPN, SVGIG (reference sequence). The CDR3 has 13 residues. The DNA for the CDR3 is TGTGCCACTACACAAAGCCTCACAGATACGCAGTATTTT. Its translation: CATTQSLTDTQYF. Full variable domain (rest looked up from reference TRBV30 and TRBJ2-3): SQTIHQWPATLVQPVGSPLSLECTVEGTSNPNLYWYRQAAGRGLQLLFYSVGIGQISSEVPQNLSASRPQDRQFILSSKKLLLSDSGFYLCATTQSLTDTQYFGPGTRLTVL.

This rearrangement joins TRBV6-1 to TRBJ2-1; TRBD2 might be the D (5 bases). The CDR3 extends over 17 amino acids. V dropped 1 base and J dropped 2 bases, with 15 bases sitting between them. The germline V gene has CDR1 MNHNS and CDR2 SASEGT. The CDR3 DNA reads as TGTGCCAGCAGTGAAGAGTTGGGAGCGGTTGCCTACAATGAGCAGTTCTTC. It yields the protein CASSEELGAVAYNEQFF.

In regard to this clone: Other nucleotide sequences from this sample produce the same CDR3. The CDR3 nucleotides are TGCGCCAGCAGCTCAGGACAGGGGGCATATGGCTACACCTTC. Amino acids: CASSSGQGAYGYTF. The chain is built from TRBV5-1 and TRBJ1-2; 11 nucleotides align to TRBD1. This CDR3 spans 14 amino acids. The germline gives CDR1 SGHRS, CDR2 YFSETQ. The junction had 3 bases not matched to a gene; V was cut back by 3 bases and J by 5 bases.

This clone was recorded only once. The chain recombines TRBV5-5 with TRBJ1-2; D unclear. Germline-derived CDR1 and CDR2 are SGHKS and YYEKEE (reference sequence). Trimming removed 2 bases from V and 8 bases from J, with 10 bases in between. The CDR3 length is 12 residues. In DNA form, the CDR3 reads TGTGCCAGCAGCTTCTACCAGACGGGCTACACCTTC. Its protein product is CASSFYQTGYTF.

V is TRBV2 and J is TRBJ1-5, with D perhaps TRBD1 (5 bases). The CDR3 is 13 amino acids. Trimming removed 7 bases from V and 5 bases from J, with 12 bases in between. The germline CDR1 and CDR2 sequences are SNHLY and FYNNEI. CDR3 sequence: CASTGTWDQPQHF. DNA for the CDR3: TGTGCCAGCACCGGGACGTGGGATCAGCCCCAGCATTTT.

V is TRBV10-1 and J is TRBJ2-1, with 15 bases aligning to TRBD2. The CDR3 is made up of 15 amino acids. The V gene's germline CDR1 is WNHNN and CDR2 SYGVQD (reference sequence). V lost 8 bases and J lost 7; bases outside the gene matches: 6. This chain's CDR3 is CASQSGLAGGNEQFF. CDR3 nucleotides: TGCGCCAGCCAGTCGGGACTAGCGGGAGGAAATGAGCAGTTCTTC.